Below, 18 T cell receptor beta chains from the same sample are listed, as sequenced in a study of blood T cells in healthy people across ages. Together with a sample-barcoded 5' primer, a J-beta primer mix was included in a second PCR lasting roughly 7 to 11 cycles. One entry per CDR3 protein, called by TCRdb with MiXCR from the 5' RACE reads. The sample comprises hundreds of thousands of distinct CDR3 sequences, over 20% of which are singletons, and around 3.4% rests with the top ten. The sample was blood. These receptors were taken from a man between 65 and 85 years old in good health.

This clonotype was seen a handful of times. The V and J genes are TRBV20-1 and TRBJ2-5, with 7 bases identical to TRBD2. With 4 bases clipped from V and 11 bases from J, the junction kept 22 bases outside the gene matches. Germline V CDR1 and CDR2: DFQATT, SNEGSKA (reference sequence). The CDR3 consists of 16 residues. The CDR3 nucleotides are TGCAGTGCTAATCCGGAGGGAGGGGCCTCACTAAGTGAGCAGTACTTC. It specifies CSANPEGGASLSEQYF.

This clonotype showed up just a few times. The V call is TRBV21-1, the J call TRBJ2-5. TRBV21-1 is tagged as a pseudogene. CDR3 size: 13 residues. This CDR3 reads CASPRPAQETQYF. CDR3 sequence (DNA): TGTGCCAGCCCTAGACCAGCTCAAGAGACCCAGTACTTC.

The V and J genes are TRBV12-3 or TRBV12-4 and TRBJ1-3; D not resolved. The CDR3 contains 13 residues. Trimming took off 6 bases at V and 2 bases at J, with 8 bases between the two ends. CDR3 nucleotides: TGTGCCAGCAGCGGACGGACTGGAAACACCATATATTTT. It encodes CASSGRTGNTIYF.

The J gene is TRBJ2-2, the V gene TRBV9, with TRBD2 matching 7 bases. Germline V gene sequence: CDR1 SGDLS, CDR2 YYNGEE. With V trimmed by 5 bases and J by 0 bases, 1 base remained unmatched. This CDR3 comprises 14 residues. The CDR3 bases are TGTGCCAGCAGGGGGAGGGCGAACACCGGGGAGCTGTTTTTT. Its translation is CASRGRANTGELFF.

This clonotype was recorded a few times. DNA for the CDR3: TGCGCCAGCAGCCCGGGAGGACAGAACACCGGGGAGCTGTTTTTT. Translated, it gives CASSPGGQNTGELFF. This chain uses TRBV5-1 with TRBJ2-2; 7 bases agree with TRBD2. This CDR3 spans 15 amino acids. CDR1 SGHRS and CDR2 YFSETQ come from the germline V gene. The junction had 4 bases not matched to a gene; V was cut back by 4 bases and J by 1 base.

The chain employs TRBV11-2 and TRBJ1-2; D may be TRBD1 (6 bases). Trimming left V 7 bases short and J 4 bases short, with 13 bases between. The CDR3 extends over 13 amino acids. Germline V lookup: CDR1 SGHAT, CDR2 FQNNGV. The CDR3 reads CASTKTGAYGYTF. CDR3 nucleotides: TGTGCCAGCACCAAGACAGGAGCCTATGGCTACACCTTC.

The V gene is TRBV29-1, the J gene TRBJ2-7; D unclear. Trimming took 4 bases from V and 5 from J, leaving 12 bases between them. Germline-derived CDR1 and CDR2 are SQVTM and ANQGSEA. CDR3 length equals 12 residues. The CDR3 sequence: CSVGNRNNEQYF. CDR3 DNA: TGCAGCGTTGGAAACCGGAACAACGAGCAGTACTTC.

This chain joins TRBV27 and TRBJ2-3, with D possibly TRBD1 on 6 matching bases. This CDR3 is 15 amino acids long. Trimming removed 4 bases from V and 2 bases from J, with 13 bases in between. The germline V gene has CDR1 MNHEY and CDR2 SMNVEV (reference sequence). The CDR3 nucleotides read TGTGCCAGCAGTTCACCGGGACATCTCACAGATACGCAGTATTTT. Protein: CASSSPGHLTDTQYF.

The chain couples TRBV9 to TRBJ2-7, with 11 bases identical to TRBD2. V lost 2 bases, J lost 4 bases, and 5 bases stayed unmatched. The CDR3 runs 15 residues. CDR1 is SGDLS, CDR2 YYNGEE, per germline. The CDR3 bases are TGTGCCAGCAGCGTTGGGGGACTAGCGGCATACGAGCAGTACTTC. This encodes CASSVGGLAAYEQYF.

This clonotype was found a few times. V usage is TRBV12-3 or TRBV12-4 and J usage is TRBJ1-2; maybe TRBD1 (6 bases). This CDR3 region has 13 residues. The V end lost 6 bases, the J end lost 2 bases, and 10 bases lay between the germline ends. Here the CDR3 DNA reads TGTGCCAGCAGGTATACAGGGAACTATGGCTACACCTTC. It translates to CASRYTGNYGYTF.

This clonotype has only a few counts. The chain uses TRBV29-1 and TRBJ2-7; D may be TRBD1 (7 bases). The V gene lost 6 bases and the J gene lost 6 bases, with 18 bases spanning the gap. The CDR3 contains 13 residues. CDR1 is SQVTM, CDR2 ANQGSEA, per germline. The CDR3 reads CSVQTRGAAEQYF. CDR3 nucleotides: TGCAGCGTGCAGACCAGGGGGGCGGCCGAGCAGTACTTC.

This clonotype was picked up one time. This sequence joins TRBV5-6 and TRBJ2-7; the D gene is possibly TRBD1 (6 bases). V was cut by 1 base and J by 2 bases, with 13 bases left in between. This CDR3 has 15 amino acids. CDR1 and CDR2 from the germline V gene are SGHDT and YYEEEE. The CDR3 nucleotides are TGTGCCAGCAGCTTGATGGGGGCGCAGCCCTACGAGCAGTACTTC. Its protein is CASSLMGAQPYEQYF.

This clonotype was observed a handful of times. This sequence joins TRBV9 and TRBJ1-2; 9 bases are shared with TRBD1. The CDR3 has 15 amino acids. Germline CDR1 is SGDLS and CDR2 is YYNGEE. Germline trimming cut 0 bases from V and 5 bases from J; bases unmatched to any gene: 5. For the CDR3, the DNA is TGTGCCAGCAGCGTAGGGGACAGGGCGTGGTATGGCTACACCTTC. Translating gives CASSVGDRAWYGYTF.

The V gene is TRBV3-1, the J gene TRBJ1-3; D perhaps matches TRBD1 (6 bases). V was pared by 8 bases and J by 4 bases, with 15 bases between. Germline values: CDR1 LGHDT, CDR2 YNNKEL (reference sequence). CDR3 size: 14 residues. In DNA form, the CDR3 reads TGTGCCAGCGGAATACAGGGTTCGGGAAACACCATATATTTT. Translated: CASGIQGSGNTIYF. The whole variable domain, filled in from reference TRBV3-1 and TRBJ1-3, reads DTAVSQTPKYLVTQMGNDKSIKCEQNLGHDTMYWYKQDSKKFLKIMFSYNNKELIINETVPNRFSPKSPDKAHLNLHINSLELGDSAVYFCASGIQGSGNTIYFGEGSWLTVV.

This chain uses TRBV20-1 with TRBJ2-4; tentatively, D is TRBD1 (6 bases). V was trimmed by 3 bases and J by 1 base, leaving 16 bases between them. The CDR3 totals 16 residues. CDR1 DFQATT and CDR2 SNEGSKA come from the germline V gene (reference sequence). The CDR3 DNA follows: TGCAGTGCTAGCCCAACAGGGATGGGTGCCAAAAACATTCAGTACTTC. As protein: CSASPTGMGAKNIQYF.

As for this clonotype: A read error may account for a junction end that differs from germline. CDR3 bases: TGCGCCAGCAGCCAAACCGGAGGGACTAGCGGCAATGAGCAGTCCTTC. Its protein is CASSQTGGTSGNEQSF. The chain links TRBV4-1 to TRBJ2-1; 11 bases line up with TRBD2. CDR1 MGHRA and CDR2 YSYEKL come from the germline V gene. The CDR3 has 16 amino acids.

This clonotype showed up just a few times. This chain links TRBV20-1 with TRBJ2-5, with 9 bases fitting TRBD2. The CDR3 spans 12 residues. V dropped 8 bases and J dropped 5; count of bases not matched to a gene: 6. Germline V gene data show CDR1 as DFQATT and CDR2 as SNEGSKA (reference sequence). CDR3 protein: CSSGTSIETQYF. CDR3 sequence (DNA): TGCAGTTCCGGGACTAGCATCGAGACCCAGTACTTC.

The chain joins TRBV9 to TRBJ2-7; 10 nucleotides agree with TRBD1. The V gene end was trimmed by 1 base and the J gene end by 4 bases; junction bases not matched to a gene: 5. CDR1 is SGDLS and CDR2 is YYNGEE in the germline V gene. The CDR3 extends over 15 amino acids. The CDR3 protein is CASSVLTGQGYEQYF. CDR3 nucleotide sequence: TGTGCCAGCAGCGTACTTACGGGACAGGGGTACGAGCAGTACTTC. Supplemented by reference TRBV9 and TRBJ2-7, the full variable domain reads DSGVTQTPKHLITATGQRVTLRCSPRSGDLSVYWYQQSLDQGLQFLIQYYNGEERAKGNILERFSAQQFPDLHSELNLSSLELGDSALYFCASSVLTGQGYEQYFGPGTRLTVT.